The 7 T cell receptor beta chains presented below share a single source sample, sequenced in a study of human T cells and chemical hapten exposure (dated by TCRdb to about 2021). Per the publication, the time point label means: pre-sensitization, week 0. The treatment or condition label, as the study defines it: therapeutic diphenylcyclopropenone sensitization with weekly scalp DPC. Receptor libraries were prepared by RACE. Sequenced using a NextSeq 500. TCRdb applied fastp at Q25 and MiXCR to the public reads, then kept only in-frame beta chains. Rows with a matching CDR3 protein are joined into one entry that keeps the most common DNA and genes. In all, the sample holds about 90,000 distinct CDR3 sequences, and 8.5% of those were seen once. 2% to 3% of the sample lies in the top ten. The sequencing used whole blood, collected in connection with sensitization to the hapten diphenylcyclopropenone (DPC). These receptors were collected from a man in his forties with alopecia areata. Some clones in this sample may be carry-over from other donors' samples.

This sequence joins TRBV30 and TRBJ1-1, with 7 bases identical to TRBD1. Germline lookup yields CDR1 GTSNPN and CDR2 SVGIG (reference sequence). CDR3 size: 12 residues. The V and J ends lost 0 bases and 11 bases, in that order; junction bases with no gene match: 6. The CDR3 DNA follows: TGTGCCTGGAGTGTACGGGGCAGGGGGGCTTTCTTT. Its translation: CAWSVRGRGAFF.

This clonotype was seen at least ten times. The V gene is TRBV24-1, the J gene TRBJ1-1; the D is unclear. Between the trimmed V and J ends, which lost 2 bases and 1 base, there was a span of 1 base. Germline V gene lookup returns CDR1 KGHDR and CDR2 SFDVKD. The CDR3 contains 12 residues. In DNA form, the CDR3 reads TGTGCCACCAGTGATTGGAACACTGAAGCTTTCTTT. This sequence encodes CATSDWNTEAFF.

This clonotype was counted many times. The rearrangement links TRBV20-1 to TRBJ1-1, with D maybe TRBD1 (5 bases). V was trimmed by 4 bases and J by 0 bases, leaving 12 bases between them. The CDR3 totals 14 residues. CDR1 and CDR2 from the germline V gene are DFQATT and SNEGSKA (reference sequence). CDR3 sequence (DNA): TGCAGTGCTAACGTCGACAGCCTGAACACTGAAGCTTTCTTT. It specifies CSANVDSLNTEAFF.

The rearrangement joins TRBV5-8 to TRBJ2-3, with D possibly TRBD1 on 5 matching bases. V gave up 0 bases and J gave up 3 bases, with 11 bases separating them. CDR3 length: 15 amino acids. CDR1 is SGHTS, CDR2 YDEGEE, per germline. CDR3 DNA sequence: TGTGCCAGCAGCTTGGGCCAGGGAACGACAGATACGCAGTATTTT. This encodes CASSLGQGTTDTQYF.

This chain joins TRBV6-5 and TRBJ2-7; the D gene is possibly TRBD1 (5 bases). V lost 7 bases and J lost 7, with 17 bases in between. Germline lookup yields CDR1 MNHEY and CDR2 SVGAGI. The CDR3 contains 13 residues. The CDR3 loop reads CASIETASREQYF. CDR3 sequence (DNA): TGTGCCAGCATCGAGACAGCTTCTCGGGAGCAGTACTTC.

This clonotype appeared a few times. The V gene is TRBV19, the J gene TRBJ1-6; 7 bases are a match to TRBD1. The CDR3 has 13 amino acids. Germline loops: CDR1 LNHDA, CDR2 SQIVND (reference sequence). V was clipped by 9 bases and J by 7 bases; unmatched bases: 6. This CDR3 is CASAGQSNSPLHF. For the CDR3, the DNA is TGTGCCAGCGCGGGACAGTCAAATTCACCCCTCCACTTT. Based on the CDR3 plus reference TRBV19 and TRBJ1-6, the full variable domain is DGGITQSPKYLFRKEGQNVTLSCEQNLNHDAMYWYRQDPGQGLRLIYYSQIVNDFQKGDIAEGYSVSREKKESFPLTVTSAQKNPTAFYLCASAGQSNSPLHFGNGTRLTVT.

The chain's CDR3 is CSVVQGVAYEQYF. In DNA form, the CDR3 reads TGCAGCGTTGTCCAGGGCGTCGCCTACGAGCAGTACTTC. V and J are TRBV29-1 and TRBJ2-7, with D possibly being TRBD1 (5 bases). The CDR3 sequence is 13 residues long. V was shortened by 4 bases and J by 2 bases, with 12 bases between the two germline ends. Germline CDR1 and CDR2: SQVTM and ANQGSEA.